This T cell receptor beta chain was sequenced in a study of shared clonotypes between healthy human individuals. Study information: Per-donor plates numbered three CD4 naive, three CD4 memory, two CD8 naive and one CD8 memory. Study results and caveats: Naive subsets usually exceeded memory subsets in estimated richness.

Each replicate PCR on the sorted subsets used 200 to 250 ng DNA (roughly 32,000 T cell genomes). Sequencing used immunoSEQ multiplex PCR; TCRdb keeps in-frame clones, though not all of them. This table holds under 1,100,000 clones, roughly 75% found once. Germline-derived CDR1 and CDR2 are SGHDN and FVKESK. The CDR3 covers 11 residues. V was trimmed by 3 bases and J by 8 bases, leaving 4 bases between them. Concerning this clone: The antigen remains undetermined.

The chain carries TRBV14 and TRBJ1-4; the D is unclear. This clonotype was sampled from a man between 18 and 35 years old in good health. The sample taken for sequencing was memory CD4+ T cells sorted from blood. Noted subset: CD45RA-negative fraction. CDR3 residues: CASSQREKLFF. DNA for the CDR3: TGTGCCAGCAGCCAGCGAGAAAAACTGTTTTTT. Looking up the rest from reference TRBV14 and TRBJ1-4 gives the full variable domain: EAGVTQFPSHSVIEKGQTVTLRCDPISGHDNLYWYRRVMGKEIKFLLHFVKESKQDESGMPNNRFLAERTGGTYSTLKVQPAELEDSGVYFCASSQREKLFFGSGTQLSVL.